This is a list of T cell receptor beta chains from one sample in a study of long-term antiretroviral therapy in people with HIV. Sequencing was performed with immunoSEQ multiplex PCR; in TCRdb, only in-frame clones are kept and a portion is missing. The table records over 25,000 clones, over 90% of them present only once. Sample: unsorted PBMCs, taken 6.2 years after starting antiretroviral therapy. Receptors originate from a man aged 35-49 years with HIV. Both conserved end residues are part of each CDR3. The D gene is left open where the match is weak. Clone size, where shown, is once, few, many, or a class for clones that have expanded.

clone size | D gene | J gene | CDR3 length | V gene | CDR3 protein | CDR3 DNA
. | . | TRBJ1-4 | 15 | TRBV30 | CAWSFGRAANEKLFF | TGTGCCTGGAGTTTCGGGAGGGCAGCTAATGAAAAACTGTTTTTT
. | . | TRBJ2-7 | 11 | TRBV6-1 | CASTDGWQQYF | TGTGCCAGCACCGACGGGTGGCAGCAGTACTTC
. | . | TRBJ1-1 | 15 | TRBV30 | CAWSTRLEWDTEAFF | TGTGCCTGGAGCACCAGATTGGAGTGGGACACTGAAGCTTTCTTT
. | . | TRBJ2-3 | 17 | TRBV4-3 | CASSQDEKGFGTDTQYF | TGCGCCAGCAGCCAAGATGAGAAGGGGTTCGGTACAGATACGCAGTATTTT
. | TRBD1 | TRBJ1-2 | 17 | TRBV28 | CASSLVFGDRGLYGYTF | TGTGCCAGCAGTTTGGTATTTGGGGACAGGGGACTCTATGGCTACACCTTC
. | TRBD1 | TRBJ2-6 | 17 | TRBV23-1 | CASTQGQGASGANVLTF | TGCGCCAGCACCCAAGGACAGGGGGCGTCTGGGGCCAACGTCCTGACTTTC
. | . | TRBJ1-2 | 19 | TRBV11-2 | CASSRGWEGRDPANYGYTF | TGTGCCAGCAGCCGAGGGTGGGAGGGGAGAGACCCTGCCAACTATGGCTACACCTTC
. | TRBD2 | TRBJ2-1 | 14 | TRBV5-4 | CASSSSGGDNEQFF | TGTGCCAGCAGCTCTAGCGGGGGGGACAATGAGCAGTTCTTC
. | . | TRBJ1-1 | 14 | TRBV27 | CASTTGQMNTEAFF | TGTGCCAGCACCACTGGACAGATGAACACTGAAGCTTTCTTT
. | . | TRBJ2-5 | 15 | TRBV9 | CASSAAPGYQETQYF | TGTGCCAGCAGCGCGGCCCCAGGATACCAAGAGACCCAGTACTTC
. | . | TRBJ2-2 | 13 | TRBV5-1 | CASSLQPTGELFF | TGCGCCAGCAGCTTACAGCCCACCGGGGAGCTGTTTTTT
. | TRBD2 | TRBJ2-1 | 15 | TRBV18 | CASSPGLAGAAEQFF | TGTGCCAGCTCACCAGGGCTAGCGGGAGCGGCAGAGCAGTTCTTC
. | . | TRBJ1-6 | 15 | TRBV4-2 | CASSQEAKFNSPLHF | TGTGCCAGCAGCCAAGAAGCCAAGTTTAATTCACCCCTCCACTTT
. | . | TRBJ2-7 | 11 | TRBV30 | CAWSRAYEQYF | TGTGCCTGGAGCAGAGCTTACGAGCAGTACTTC
. | . | TRBJ1-5 | 14 | TRBV10-1 | CASRTVPPIQPQHF | TGCGCCAGCCGGACAGTACCACCTATTCAGCCCCAGCATTTT
. | . | TRBJ2-6 | 13 | TRBV28 | CASQGPGANVLTF | TGTGCCAGCCAAGGGCCTGGGGCCAACGTCCTGACTTTC
. | . | TRBJ1-2 | 15 | TRBV7-2 | CASSLGAGTNYGYTF | TGTGCCAGCAGCTTAGGAGCAGGAACTAACTATGGCTACACCTTC
. | . | TRBJ1-1 | 13 | TRBV7-6 | CASSPFSDTEAFF | TGTGCCAGCAGCCCCTTCTCGGACACTGAAGCTTTCTTT
. | . | TRBJ2-2 | 14 | TRBV6-4 | CASSVEPNTGELFF | TGTGCCAGCAGTGTAGAGCCGAACACCGGGGAGCTGTTTTTT
. | . | TRBJ2-5 | 16 | TRBV7-8 | CASSSRGRGSQETQYF | TGTGCCAGCAGCTCCCGGGGGCGGGGTTCACAAGAGACCCAGTACTTC
. | . | TRBJ2-2 | 14 | TRBV27 | CASRNRVVSGELFF | TGTGCCAGCAGGAACAGGGTGGTTTCCGGGGAGCTGTTTTTT
. | . | TRBJ1-1 | 14 | TRBV5-7 | CASSLGFRNTEAFF | TGTGCCAGCAGCTTGGGGTTCAGGAACACTGAAGCTTTCTTT
. | TRBD2 | TRBJ2-1 | 16 | TRBV9 | CASSVAIAGGDNEQFF | TGTGCCAGCAGCGTAGCCATAGCTGGGGGGGACAATGAGCAGTTCTTC
. | . | TRBJ2-1 | 15 | TRBV15 | CATRRGASSYNEQFF | TGTGCCACACGAAGGGGCGCTAGCTCCTACAATGAGCAGTTCTTC
. | . | TRBJ2-7 | 13 | TRBV11-2 | CASSHRARYEQYF | TGTGCCAGCAGCCATAGGGCCCGCTACGAGCAGTACTTC
once | . | TRBJ2-7 | 13 | TRBV19 | CASSIAAGVEQYF | TGTGCCAGTAGTATAGCAGCAGGGGTCGAGCAGTACTTC
once | TRBD1 | TRBJ1-2 | 15 | TRBV9 | CASSFLTGGGTGYTF | TGTGCCAGCAGCTTTTTAACAGGGGGCGGTACCGGCTACACCTTC
. | . | TRBJ1-1 | 13 | TRBV9 | CASSVRANTEAFF | TGTGCCAGCAGTGTCAGGGCGAACACTGAAGCTTTCTTT
few | . | TRBJ2-7 | 14 | TRBV19 | CASSPPGSKYEQYF | TGTGCCAGTAGCCCACCCGGGAGTAAGTACGAGCAGTACTTC
once | . | TRBJ2-7 | 18 | TRBV6-1 | CASSGSEGYGGPSGEQYF | TGTGCCAGCAGTGGGTCCGAGGGGTATGGGGGGCCCTCCGGTGAGCAGTACTTC
. | TRBD1 | TRBJ2-2 | 15 | TRBV7-8 | CASSPYRGAAGELFF | TGTGCCAGCAGCCCATACAGGGGGGCGGCCGGGGAGCTGTTTTTT
. | TRBD2 | TRBJ2-2 | 15 | TRBV25-1 | CASSGLAGGAGELFF | TGTGCCAGCAGTGGGCTAGCGGGAGGGGCCGGGGAGCTGTTTTTT
. | TRBD1 | TRBJ2-3 | 17 | TRBV11-2 | CASSLGDRGTVADTQYF | TGTGCCAGCAGCTTAGGCGACAGGGGAACCGTCGCAGATACGCAGTATTTT
. | TRBD1 | TRBJ1-6 | 14 | TRBV19 | CASHQTGLGSPLHF | TGTGCCAGCCACCAGACAGGGTTGGGTTCACCCCTCCACTTT
. | . | TRBJ2-5 | 12 | TRBV30 | CAWSPPGETQYF | TGTGCCTGGTCTCCCCCGGGAGAGACCCAGTACTTC
. | . | TRBJ1-2 | 13 | TRBV6-5 | CASSYSGGFGYTF | TGTGCCAGCAGTTACTCGGGAGGGTTCGGCTACACCTTC
. | TRBD1 | TRBJ2-2 | 14 | TRBV30 | CARDHGTGAGELFF | TGTGCCCGGGACCACGGGACAGGGGCCGGGGAGCTGTTTTTT
. | . | TRBJ2-1 | 13 | TRBV2 | CATSSESYNEQFF | TGTGCTACCTCTTCGGAGTCCTACAATGAGCAGTTCTTC
. | TRBD1 | TRBJ1-1 | 14 | TRBV18 | CASSRTGVNTEAFF | TGTGCCAGCTCGCGGACAGGGGTAAACACTGAAGCTTTCTTT
. | TRBD1 | TRBJ2-1 | 17 | TRBV5-1 | CASSITPGTASYNEQFF | TGCGCCAGCAGCATAACCCCCGGGACAGCCTCCTACAATGAGCAGTTCTTC
. | . | TRBJ1-3 | 13 | TRBV19 | CASKTASGNTIYF | TGTGCCAGTAAGACGGCCTCTGGAAACACCATATATTTT
. | . | TRBJ2-5 | 13 | TRBV10-3 | CAITAGLKETQYF | TGTGCCATCACCGCGGGGTTAAAAGAGACCCAGTACTTC
. | . | TRBJ1-3 | 14 | TRBV12-2 | CARPGGAAGNTIYF | TGTGCGCGTCCGGGGGGCGCGGCTGGAAACACCATATATTTT
. | . | TRBJ1-1 | 14 | TRBV5-5 | CASSLAGGPAEAFF | TGTGCCAGCAGCTTGGCGGGCGGGCCCGCTGAAGCTTTCTTT
. | TRBD2 | TRBJ2-3 | 14 | TRBV10-3 | CAISDPAGKITQYF | TGTGCCATCAGTGATCCAGCGGGGAAGATTACGCAGTATTTT
. | TRBD2 | TRBJ2-5 | 15 | TRBV7-9 | CASSFPTSGQQTQYF | TGTGCCAGCAGCTTCCCCACTAGCGGGCAACAGACCCAGTACTTC
. | . | TRBJ2-7 | 15 | TRBV7-2 | CASRIYRDGYYEQYF | TGTGCCAGCAGAATATATCGGGACGGGTACTACGAGCAGTACTTC
. | TRBD1 | TRBJ2-7 | 15 | TRBV5-1 | CASAQWGQGSNEQYF | TGCGCCAGCGCCCAATGGGGACAGGGGAGCAACGAGCAGTACTTC
. | TRBD1 | TRBJ1-1 | 17 | TRBV5-1 | CASSLERQQGHHTEAFF | TGCGCCAGCAGCTTGGAACGTCAACAGGGGCACCACACTGAAGCTTTCTTT
once | TRBD1 | TRBJ2-7 | 12 | TRBV29-1 | CSVEGQGFEQYF | TGCAGCGTTGAGGGACAGGGATTCGAGCAGTACTTC
. | . | TRBJ1-1 | 13 | TRBV9 | CASSPQDYTEAFF | TGTGCCAGCAGCCCCCAAGACTACACTGAAGCTTTCTTT
. | . | TRBJ1-4 | 11 | TRBV28 | CASSFREKLFF | TGTGCCAGCAGTTTTAGGGAAAAACTGTTTTTT
medium-sized | . | TRBJ2-7 | 14 | TRBV19 | CASSIAPYSYEQYF | TGTGCCAGTAGTATTGCTCCCTACTCCTACGAGCAGTACTTC
. | . | TRBJ1-2 | 16 | TRBV7-2 | CASSTTTRAGNYGYTF | TGTGCCAGCAGCACGACTACCCGGGCTGGTAACTATGGCTACACCTTC